The source of this T cell receptor beta chain is a study of PD-1 blockade in classical Hodgkin lymphoma (dated by TCRdb to between 2020 and 2021). Describing the broader study: Nivolumab dosing was 3 mg/kg intravenously every 2 weeks, continuing until either disease progression or unacceptable toxicity. A peripheral blood immune signature of response to PD-1 blockade in classical Hodgkin lymphoma was defined using TCR beta sequencing and CyTOF.

Including the terminal cysteine and phenylalanine, the CDR3 comprises 20 residues. Kept here is only the CDR3 DNA, which spans 60 bases and is read in frame from base 1. From a lookup of the germline V gene (reference sequence), CDR1 and CDR2 are SGHKS and YYEKEE. V and J are trimmed by 1 base and 2 bases, and the gene matches miss 16 bases of the junction. Overall results and qualifications from the work: Baseline TCR diversity was reported to be lower in newly diagnosed patients than in healthy donors, and even lower in relapsed/refractory patients. The study covered only a single clinical trial cohort, and the causes of the repertoire differences, possibly disease activity or prior therapy, were still not defined. A significant rise by C4D1 was seen in CD4+ but not CD8+ TCR diversity (p=0.0027 vs p=0.16), with the rise being most apparent in complete responders (p=0.02). Trial patients achieving complete response had baseline diversity similar to newly diagnosed patients, whereas partial responders and progressors had significantly lower diversity. Diversity was lower in patients who began nivolumab less than 1 year after ASCT, so these patients were left out of later analyses to avoid confounding by immune reconstitution.

Notes on this clone: Its binding antigen is unknown. No clone much larger than this one lies a single base away; base qualities are absent.

The time point label here, explained by the study, means: cycle 2 day 1 (C2D1) of nivolumab. Every trial patient had relapsed after autologous stem cell transplantation, and cohorts A, B and C differed in prior brentuximab vedotin exposure. The trial cohort comprised 60 or so patients with relapsed/refractory classical Hodgkin lymphoma whose best overall responses were complete response, partial response or progressive disease. Single-agent nivolumab was administered to trial patients in the multi-cohort phase II CheckMate 205 trial. An independent review committee assessed best overall response by applying the 2007 International Working Group response criteria. PBMCs from the trial were collected at three points: immediately before nivolumab initiation (C1D1), and during therapy at cycle 2 day 1 and cycle 4 day 1. Peripheral blood was collected in 8 mL Vacutainer Cell Preparation Tubes, from which PBMCs were isolated by centrifugation and then cryopreserved.

The Qiagen DNeasy kit was used to extract genomic DNA from unsorted PBMCs and from the negatively selected CD4+ and CD8+ fractions. Amplification of TCR beta CDR3 regions was done by immunoSEQ multiplex PCR with primers that anneal to V and J segments. A synthetic immune receptor repertoire was used to minimize amplification bias, and any residual bias was removed computationally once sequencing was done. The paper's processing steps were these. Repertoire diversity was quantified as the Shannon entropy index using custom Python scripts. Unsorted, CD4+ and CD8+ repertoires were examined separately, except in combined analyses, for which CD4+ and CD8+ sequences were merged in silico. A clone counted as expanded when the clone's frequency after treatment rose at least 2-fold relative to C1D1, and clones undetected at baseline were given a pseudocount of 0.5. Clones with 0 or 1 copy at C1D1 were classified as singleton clones, and clones with 2 or more copies were classified as non-singleton clones. Clones expanded in unsorted samples were annotated as CD4+, CD8+ or unknown by matching protein sequences in sorted samples from the same patient. Diversity changes from C1D1 to C4D1 were tested in paired samples using Wilcoxon tests. TCRdb retrieved this table from immuneACCESS and kept in-frame rearrangements only. Not all clones are present; in checked studies, unresolved V genes account for under half, and no reason is known for the remainder. That table gives V, J and clone size, and the DNA gave D and trimming. The sample has about 110,000 clones on record, about nine tenths of them singletons. Together, the top ten hold 20% of the sample.

Here the chain combines TRBV5-5 and TRBJ2-7; TRBD2 matches 12 bases in the middle. The source material was peripheral blood mononuclear cells (PBMCs), sampled before the second cycle of nivolumab. The sequence was obtained from a human donor with classical Hodgkin lymphoma. For the CDR3, the sequence is CASSLPLRLAGVSDPYEQYF. The DNA sequence reads TGTGCCAGCAGCTTGCCCCTTCGACTAGCGGGAGTGTCAGACCCCTACGAGCAGTACTTC. The reference TRBV5-5 and TRBJ2-7 proteins fill in what lies around the CDR3, so the full variable domain reads DAGVTQSPTHLIKTRGQQVTLRCSPISGHKSVSWYQQVLGQGPQFIFQYYEKEERGRGNFPDRFSARQFPNYSSELNVNALLLGDSALYLCASSLPLRLAGVSDPYEQYFGPGTRLTVT.